The present T cell receptor (beta chain) was sequenced within a study of human T cells and chemical hapten exposure. General study results and limits: Having alopecia, the donors may differ immunologically from healthy people. Relative to control repertoires, expanded TCRs gave rise to significantly more large CDR3 similarity clusters.

This clonotype was recorded a few times. Its antigen is still unknown. The junction does not match germline at one end; this may be a read error. Specified time point: patch test 3, about 24 weeks after DPC sensitization. Treatment given: therapeutic diphenylcyclopropenone sensitization with weekly scalp DPC. Unfractionated whole blood was the source of the extracted total RNA. The library tagged individual cDNA molecules with unique molecular identifiers. Authors' methods: Sampled TCR counts reached a median of around 94,000 per sample, with values ranging from about 23,224 to 700,000. Using its own MiXCR run on the RACE reads, TCRdb lists one record per CDR3 protein. The V and J calls and clone size come from TCRdb's table, not from the authors' own analysis. The data contain approximately 41,000 distinct CDR3 sequences, 9.5% of them seen just once; the ten biggest clones take up 26%. Sequencing used whole blood, obtained in connection with sensitization to the hapten diphenylcyclopropenone (DPC). The TCR originated in a man aged 45 to 65 with alopecia areata. Some clones in this sample may be carry-over from other donors' samples.

The chain's CDR3 is CASSLASSRVSSEQYF. The CDR3 coding sequence is TGCGCCAGCAGCTTGGCTTCGTCACGGGTTTCCTCCGAGCAGTACTTC. The V and J genes are TRBV5-1 and TRBJ2-7; D unclear. The CDR3 spans 16 residues. Germline-derived CDR1 and CDR2 are SGHRS and YFSETQ.